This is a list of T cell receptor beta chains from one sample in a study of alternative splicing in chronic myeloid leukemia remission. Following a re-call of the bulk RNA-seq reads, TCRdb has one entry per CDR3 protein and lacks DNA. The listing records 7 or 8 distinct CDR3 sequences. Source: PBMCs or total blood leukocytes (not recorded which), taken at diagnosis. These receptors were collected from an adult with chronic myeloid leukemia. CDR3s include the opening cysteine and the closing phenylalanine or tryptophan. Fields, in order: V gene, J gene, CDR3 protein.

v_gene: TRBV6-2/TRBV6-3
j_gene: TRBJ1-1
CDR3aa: CASSPRRNTEAFF

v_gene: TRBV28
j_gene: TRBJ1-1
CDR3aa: CASSWGSNTEAFF

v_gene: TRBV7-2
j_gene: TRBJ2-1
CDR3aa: CASSDWGGDEQFF

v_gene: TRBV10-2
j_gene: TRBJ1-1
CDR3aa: CASSEYQSTEAFF

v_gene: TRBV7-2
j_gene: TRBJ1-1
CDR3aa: CASSWTGDTEAFF